This TCR beta chain is drawn from a study of blood T cells in healthy people across ages. As to this clonotype: Its target is not known.

Every donor gave 9 to 10 milliliters of peripheral blood. CDR3 length: 14 amino acids. The germline V gene has CDR1 MGHRA and CDR2 YSYEKL. V was shortened by 1 base and J by 4 bases, with 10 bases between the two germline ends. Alongside a J-beta primer mix, a sample-barcoded 5' primer served in a second PCR lasting about 7 to 11 cycles. One entry per CDR3 protein results from TCRdb running MiXCR on the 5' RACE reads. There are fewer than 2,000,000 distinct CDR3 sequences in the sample; about two fifths occur only once, and roughly 24% lies in the top ten. Study results and caveats: Naive CD4+ cells and diversity were both higher in long-lived donors than in aged donors.

Material for sequencing was blood. This chain uses TRBV4-1 with TRBJ1-2; the D gene is possibly TRBD1 (5 bases). The clonotype was recovered from a human donor in good health. The CDR3 bases are TGCGCCAGCAGCCAAGGACAGCTTTCCTATGGCTACACCTTC. This gives the protein CASSQGQLSYGYTF.